The sequence of this T cell receptor (beta chain) was determined in a study of beta chain features in type 1 diabetes. Across the study: All of the samples together had some 99 million sorted cells examined.

Reverse transcribing all isolated RNA meant expressed TCRB transcripts were sequenced. The table came from immunoSEQ multiplex PCR; TCRdb's copy has only in-frame clones and leaves some out. Of around 400,000 clones in the sample, around 16% were seen once. Study results and limitations: Type 1 diabetes patients had TCRB CDR3s that were shorter (moderately but significantly so) in all four CD4+ subsets.

Of note for this clone: The antigen is unknown.

The germline gives CDR1 LGHNA, CDR2 YNFKEQ. V lost 0 bases, J lost 0 bases, and 12 bases lay in between. CDR3 length equals 17 residues. This clonotype was obtained from a woman under 30 in good health. Sequencing was carried out using naive CD4+ T cells from blood. This chain uses TRBV4-2 with TRBJ1-5; no firm D call. CDR3 DNA: TGTGCCAGCAGCCAAGATCTAGGAGGGAATAGCAATCAGCCCCAGCATTTT. Translated, it gives CASSQDLGGNSNQPQHF.